Below are 10 T cell receptor beta chains sequenced from a single sample in a study of T cell responses to AZD1222 COVID-19 vaccine. Sequencing used immunoSEQ multiplex PCR; TCRdb keeps in-frame clones, though not all of them. The sample shows approximately 120,000 clones, approximately 85% of them seen only once. The starting material was peripheral blood, obtained on day 0 of MenACWY control vaccination. These receptors were obtained from an adult in good health.

This sequence joins TRBV6-6 and TRBJ1-3; the D is unclear. Germline loops: CDR1 MNHNY, CDR2 SVGAGI (reference sequence). This CDR3 region has 17 residues. V dropped 5 bases and J dropped 3 bases, with 20 bases sitting between them. The DNA for the CDR3 is TGTGCCAGCAGTCGGATACCCGGGCCGAGCTTTGGAAACACCATATATTTT. Translation gives CASSRIPGPSFGNTIYF.

J is TRBJ1-2 and V is TRBV28; D is perhaps TRBD1 (5 bases). Trimming took 4 bases from V and 8 from J, leaving 14 bases between them. The CDR3 totals 13 residues. Germline V CDR1 and CDR2: MDHEN, SYDVKM. The CDR3, as DNA: TGTGCCAGCAGTTCCCCCCGGGGCTGGGGCTACACCTTC. Residues: CASSSPRGWGYTF.

Only one count was recorded for this clone. The CDR3 loop is CASSQVGGSQETQYF. As DNA, the CDR3 is TGTGCCAGCAGCCAAGTTGGTGGAAGCCAAGAGACCCAGTACTTC. The V gene is TRBV4-2, the J gene TRBJ2-5, with D hard to call. With 1 base removed from V and 1 base from J, the gap between germline ends came to 10 bases. This CDR3 is built from 15 residues. Germline CDR1 is LGHNA and CDR2 is YNFKEQ.

Ten or more counts support this clone. The gene calls are TRBV4-3 and TRBJ2-7; D is perhaps TRBD2 (5 bases). The CDR3 runs 15 residues. Deletions cut 0 bases from V and 6 bases from J, with 15 bases between. In germline, CDR1 is LGHNA, CDR2 YSLEER. The CDR3 region has the DNA TGCGCCAGCAGCCAAGAGCTCGGGGAGTATGGCGAGCAGTACTTC. It encodes CASSQELGEYGEQYF.

The V call is TRBV10-1, the J call TRBJ1-4, with D unresolved. V lost 6 bases, J lost 4 bases, and 3 bases lay in between. The CDR3 spans 11 residues. Looked up from germline, CDR1 is WNHNN and CDR2 is SYGVQD (reference sequence). The CDR3 region is CASSYNEKLFF. The CDR3 nucleotides read TGCGCCAGCAGCTATAATGAAAAACTGTTTTTT.

The V gene is TRBV7-2, the J gene TRBJ1-2; D ambiguous. From germline, CDR1 is SGHTA and CDR2 FQGNSA. Trimming took 0 bases from V and 8 from J, leaving 13 bases between them. This CDR3 region has 14 residues. CDR3 sequence (DNA): TGTGCCAGCAGCTTAGCATACCTTGACGGGGGCTACACCTTC. Translated, it gives CASSLAYLDGGYTF.

The rearrangement joins TRBV6-2 or TRBV6-3 to TRBJ1-4; 7 nucleotides agree with TRBD1. Trimming at V came to 2 bases and at J to 0 bases, leaving 12 bases not matched to a gene. CDR3 length: 19 residues. Germline V gene sequence: CDR1 MNHEY, CDR2 SVGEGT. The CDR3 DNA follows: TGTGCCAGCAGTTACACCCCCTCTCTTGGACAGGCAACTAATGAAAAACTGTTTTTT. This encodes CASSYTPSLGQATNEKLFF.

The chain uses TRBV27 and TRBJ1-1; D is undetermined. CDR3 length: 14 residues. V was cut by 1 base and J by 4 bases, with 10 bases left in between. Per germline, CDR1 MNHEY and CDR2 SMNVEV (reference sequence). The CDR3 loop is CASSLFRSSTEAFF. The CDR3 DNA sequence: TGTGCCAGCAGTTTATTCCGCAGTAGCACTGAAGCTTTCTTT.

This clone was found once. This chain connects TRBV4-1 to TRBJ1-1, with D perhaps matching TRBD1 (6 bases). Germline V gene sequence: CDR1 MGHRA, CDR2 YSYEKL. The V end was cut by 2 bases, the J end by 7 bases, with 14 bases between. The CDR3 is 14 residues long. CDR3 DNA: TGCGCCAGCAGCCAACAGGGGCTCGGGGTTGAAGCTTTCTTT. It translates to CASSQQGLGVEAFF.

This clone is a singleton in its sample. This chain joins TRBV2 and TRBJ1-5; D unclear. The CDR3 sequence is 14 residues long. Deletions cut 4 bases from V and 2 bases from J, with 9 bases between. Germline V gives CDR1 SNHLY, CDR2 FYNNEI. For the CDR3, the DNA is TGTGCCAGCAGTGTCGACGGAGGCAATCAGCCCCAGCATTTT. It specifies CASSVDGGNQPQHF.